A selection of T cell receptor beta chains follows, all from one sample in a study of graft-versus-host responses after intestinal transplantation. These receptors' antigens are unknown. Produced via immunoSEQ multiplex PCR; TCRdb's table is partial and in-frame only. The data show about 120,000 clones, with around 95% seen just once and over 2.5% held by the top ten. Sequencing used unstimulated CD8+ T cells sorted from spleen or lymph node cells, obtained before intestinal transplant. The source of these receptors is a human donor who received an intestinal transplant. Each CDR3 is given with its conserved first and last residue. The D gene is left open where the match is weak. Some rows have no size entry. The others give once, few or many, or a class for an expanded clone.

size	D	V	J	CDR3	DNA
-	TRBD2	TRBV4-3	TRBJ2-7	CASSQEASGSSYEQYF	TGCGCCAGCAGCCAAGAGGCCAGCGGGAGCTCCTACGAGCAGTACTTC
-	TRBD1	TRBV9	TRBJ2-1	CASSVATGGFNEQFF	TGTGCCAGCAGCGTAGCGACAGGGGGCTTCAATGAGCAGTTCTTC
-	TRBD2	TRBV7-2	TRBJ2-7	CASSFGLAGDREYEQYF	TGTGCCAGCAGCTTCGGACTAGCGGGAGACCGGGAGTACGAGCAGTACTTC
-	-	TRBV11-3	TRBJ2-7	CASSPSLQRPYEQYF	TGTGCCAGCAGCCCGTCCCTCCAGCGGCCCTACGAGCAGTACTTC
once	-	TRBV7-8	TRBJ2-1	CASSPGTPQFF	TGTGCCAGCAGCCCCGGGACCCCCCAGTTCTTC
once	-	TRBV9	TRBJ2-3	CASSALTTDTQYF	TGTGCCAGCAGCGCCCTGACAACAGATACGCAGTATTTT
-	-	TRBV6-5	TRBJ2-7	CASSLAGPDYEQYF	TGTGCCAGCAGTCTTGCAGGGCCAGACTACGAGCAGTACTTC
-	TRBD1	TRBV6-1	TRBJ2-7	CASSEGQGGSYEQYF	TGTGCCAGCAGTGAGGGACAGGGGGGCTCCTACGAGCAGTACTTC
once	TRBD2	TRBV5-4	TRBJ2-1	CASSLLALAGGPVSNEQFF	TGTGCCAGCAGCTTGCTGGCGCTAGCGGGAGGGCCGGTTAGCAATGAGCAGTTCTTC
-	-	TRBV9	TRBJ2-7	CASSVGAQGTYEQYF	TGTGCCAGCAGCGTAGGGGCTCAGGGTACCTACGAGCAGTACTTC
-	-	TRBV5-4	TRBJ2-2	CASSPGLYTGELFF	TGTGCCAGCAGCCCTGGACTGTACACCGGGGAGCTGTTTTTT
-	-	TRBV7-9	TRBJ2-1	CASSLPSGYNEQFF	TGTGCCAGCAGCTTACCGTCGGGTTACAATGAGCAGTTCTTC
-	TRBD2	TRBV5-1	TRBJ2-1	CASSHSGNEQFF	TGCGCCAGCAGCCATAGCGGGAATGAGCAGTTCTTC
once	TRBD2	TRBV27	TRBJ2-1	CASSLTEREWEQFF	TGTGCCAGCAGTTTAACCGAGCGGGAGTGGGAGCAGTTCTTC
few	-	TRBV29-1	TRBJ2-2	CSVGGGGPDTGELFF	TGCAGCGTTGGTGGTGGGGGGCCTGACACCGGGGAGCTGTTTTTT
-	-	TRBV6-1	TRBJ2-1	CASSEAQRMYNEQFF	TGTGCCAGCAGTGAAGCCCAGCGGATGTACAATGAGCAGTTCTTC
-	TRBD1	TRBV6-1	TRBJ2-7	CASRDRVALEQYF	TGTGCCAGCAGGGACAGGGTGGCACTCGAGCAGTACTTC
-	-	TRBV5-1	TRBJ2-5	CASSRGGETQYF	TGCGCCAGCAGTCGTGGGGGGGAGACCCAGTACTTC
once	-	TRBV7-6	TRBJ2-2	CASSLAIGMNTGELFF	TGTGCCAGCAGCTTAGCCATAGGGATGAACACCGGGGAGCTGTTTTTT
-	-	TRBV10-2	TRBJ2-1	CASSDNEQFF	TGCGCCAGCAGTGACAATGAGCAGTTCTTC
-	-	TRBV15	TRBJ2-2	CATSPPQSLRNTGELFF	TGTGCCACCAGCCCTCCTCAGTCGCTTCGAAACACCGGGGAGCTGTTTTTT
-	TRBD2	TRBV29-1	TRBJ2-7	CSAGRGVSYEQYF	TGCAGCGCCGGGAGGGGAGTGTCCTACGAGCAGTACTTC
-	-	TRBV7-2	TRBJ1-1	CASSSATEAFF	TGTGCCAGCAGCTCCGCTACTGAAGCTTTCTTT
-	TRBD1	TRBV5-1	TRBJ2-5	CASSQFDRGQETQYF	TGCGCCAGCAGCCAATTTGACAGGGGCCAAGAGACCCAGTACTTC
-	-	TRBV6-6	TRBJ2-7	CASSLGTSYEQYF	TGTGCCAGCAGTCTTGGGACGTCCTACGAGCAGTACTTC
-	TRBD2	TRBV27	TRBJ2-3	CASISSSASGPRNTQYF	TGTGCCAGCATTTCCTCGTCGGCTAGCGGCCCCCGAAATACGCAGTATTTT
-	TRBD2	TRBV5-1	TRBJ2-7	CASSLASISGIFPYEQYF	TGCGCCAGCAGCTTGGCAAGTATTAGCGGGATCTTCCCCTACGAGCAGTACTTC